Given below is one T cell receptor (beta chain) in context. No cognate antigen has been identified for it. No base-level quality is on record; no much larger clone is a single base apart. TCRbeta CDR3 regions were amplified from genomic DNA by means of the immunoSEQ Assay, a bias-controlled multiplex PCR. The study's own analysis went as follows. Nucleated cell counts per sample were estimated from amplification of reference gene primers within the assay. Sequence reads were collapsed and filtered to measure the absolute abundance of every unique TCRbeta CDR3 rearrangement. For each sample, productive Simpson clonality was calculated by taking the square root of Simpson's diversity index across productive rearrangements. The table was pulled from immuneACCESS by TCRdb, which kept in-frame rearrangements only. Such tables lose some clones; where checked, under half of the loss comes from unresolved V genes, and the rest has no known cause. D and trimming were read from the DNA, whereas the V and J calls and clone size are those reported in that table. The sample table lists 400,000 to 450,000 clones, roughly nine tenths of them with a count of one. The ten largest account for roughly 1.1% of the sample.

The CDR3 goes from the cysteine to the phenylalanine over 17 residues. Only the CDR3 DNA stays, 51 bases, in frame from base 1. CDR1 and CDR2, per the germline V gene (reference sequence), are PRHDT and FYEKMQ. Relative to germline, V is 5 bases shorter and J is 2 bases shorter, with 21 bases between their ends. In the prospective study, participants were about 18 to 95 years old, resided in 24 geographic areas of the United States, and were enrolled through a virtual design. In the prospective study, participants were assigned to cohorts based on the clinical history participants reported in a screening survey and a study questionnaire. Recovered participants in ImmuneRACE Cohort 3 were defined as having two consecutive negative NP/OP PCR tests, clearance from a healthcare professional, or resolution of symptoms. In the prospective study, whole blood, serum and a nasopharyngeal or oropharyngeal swab were collected from each participant by mobile phlebotomists. Participants in the prospective study had the option to provide additional blood draws and questionnaires over a roughly 2-month period. Before DNA extraction, prospective study blood samples were shipped either frozen or at room temperature.

The source of the sample is a study of blood T cell repertoires in COVID-19 (dated by TCRdb to about 2020). Describing the broader study: Samples from collaborators originated in the United States, Italy and Spain and spanned both the acute and convalescent phases of COVID-19. A freely available public database, intended as a resource for researchers studying the immune response to SARS-CoV-2, is where the repertoires were released. Deeply sampled blood TCRbeta repertoires from subjects exposed to, actively infected with, or recovered from COVID-19 were included in the dataset. The prospective study material was composed of cDNA or gDNA derived from T cells, B-cell-depleted T cells, or PBMCs. The samples were drawn from two sources: the first 160 participants of the ongoing ImmuneRACE study, and over 1,000 subjects contributed by 6 global collaborators. Sample metadata almost always included a de-identified subject ID, COVID-19 status, age in years and sex. HLA class I and class II types, where available, came from metadata supplied by the sample provider rather than from assay-based typing. The paper as a whole reports these results and caveats: Clinical and demographic metadata were provided uncurated, with the amount varying by source and participant.

The specimen sequenced was PBMCs or T cells enriched from blood (not recorded which). The chain couples TRBV13 to TRBJ1-2; TRBD1 is possibly the D segment (5 matching bases). This sequence originates from a young man who had recovered from COVID-19. The CDR3 reads as follows: CASSLSPTLDTNYGYTF. The nucleotide sequence is given as TGTGCCAGCAGCCTATCCCCCACCCTGGACACCAACTATGGCTACACCTTC.